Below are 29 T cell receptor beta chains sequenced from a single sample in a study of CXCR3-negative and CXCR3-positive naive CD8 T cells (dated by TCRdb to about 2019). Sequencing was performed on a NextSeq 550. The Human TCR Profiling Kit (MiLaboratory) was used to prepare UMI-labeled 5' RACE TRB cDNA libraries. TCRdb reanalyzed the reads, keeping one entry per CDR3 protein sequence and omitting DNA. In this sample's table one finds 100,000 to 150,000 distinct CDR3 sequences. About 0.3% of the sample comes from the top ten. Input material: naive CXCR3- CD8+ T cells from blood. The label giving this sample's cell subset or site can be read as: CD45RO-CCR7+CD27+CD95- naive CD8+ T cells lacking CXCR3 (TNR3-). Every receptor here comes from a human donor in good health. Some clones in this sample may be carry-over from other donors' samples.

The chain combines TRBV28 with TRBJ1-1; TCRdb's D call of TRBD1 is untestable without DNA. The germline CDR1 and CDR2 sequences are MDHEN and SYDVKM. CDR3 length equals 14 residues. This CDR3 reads CASSLVVGQYEAFF.

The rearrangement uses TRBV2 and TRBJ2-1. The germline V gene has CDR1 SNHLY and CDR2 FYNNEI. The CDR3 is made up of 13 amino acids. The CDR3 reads CASSRFSYNEQFF.

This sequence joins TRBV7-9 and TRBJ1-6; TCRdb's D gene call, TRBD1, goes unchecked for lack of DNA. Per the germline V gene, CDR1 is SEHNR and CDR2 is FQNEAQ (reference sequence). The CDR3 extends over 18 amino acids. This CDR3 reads CASSSYGTGTIYNSPLHF.

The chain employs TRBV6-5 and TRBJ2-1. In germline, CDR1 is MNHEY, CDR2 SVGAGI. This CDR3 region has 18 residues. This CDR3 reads CASSYSVSRGSAYNEQFF.

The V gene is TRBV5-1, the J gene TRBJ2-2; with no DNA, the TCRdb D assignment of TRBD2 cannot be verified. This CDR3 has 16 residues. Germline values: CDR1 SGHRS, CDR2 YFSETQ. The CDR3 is CASTARGLALTGELFF.

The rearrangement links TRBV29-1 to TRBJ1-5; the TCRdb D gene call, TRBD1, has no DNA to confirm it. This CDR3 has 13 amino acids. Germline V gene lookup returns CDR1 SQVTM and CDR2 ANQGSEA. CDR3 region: CSFRQGSNQPQHF.

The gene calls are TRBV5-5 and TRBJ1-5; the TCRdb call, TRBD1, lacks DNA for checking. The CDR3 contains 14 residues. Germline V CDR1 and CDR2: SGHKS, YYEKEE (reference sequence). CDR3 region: CASSPGQGYQPQHF.

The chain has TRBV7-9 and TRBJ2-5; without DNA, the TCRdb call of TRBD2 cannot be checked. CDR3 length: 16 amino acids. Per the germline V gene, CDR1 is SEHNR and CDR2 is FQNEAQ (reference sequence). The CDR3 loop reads CASSPDLGLPQETQYF.

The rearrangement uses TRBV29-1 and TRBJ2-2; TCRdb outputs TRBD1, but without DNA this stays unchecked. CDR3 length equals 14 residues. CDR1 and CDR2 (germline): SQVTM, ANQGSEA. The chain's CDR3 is CSVTGGTNTGELFF.

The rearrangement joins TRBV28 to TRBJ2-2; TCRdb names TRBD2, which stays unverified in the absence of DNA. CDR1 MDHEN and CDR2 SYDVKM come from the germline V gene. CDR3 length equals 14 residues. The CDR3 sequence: CASTQREDTGELFF.

CDR3 amino acids: CATSNLGSPLHF. The rearrangement links TRBV15 to TRBJ1-6. Germline V gene lookup returns CDR1 LNHNV and CDR2 YYDKDF (reference sequence). The CDR3 extends over 12 amino acids.

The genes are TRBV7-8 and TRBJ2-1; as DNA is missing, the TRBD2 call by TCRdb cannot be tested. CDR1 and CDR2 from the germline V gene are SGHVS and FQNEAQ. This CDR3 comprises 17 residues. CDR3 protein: CASSLVVFGSSYNEQFF. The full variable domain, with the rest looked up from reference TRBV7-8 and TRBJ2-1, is GAGVSQSPRYKVAKRGQDVALRCDPISGHVSLFWYQQALGQGPEFLTYFQNEAQLDKSGLPSDRFFAERPEGSVSTLKIQRTQQEDSAVYLCASSLVVFGSSYNEQFFGPGTRLTVL.

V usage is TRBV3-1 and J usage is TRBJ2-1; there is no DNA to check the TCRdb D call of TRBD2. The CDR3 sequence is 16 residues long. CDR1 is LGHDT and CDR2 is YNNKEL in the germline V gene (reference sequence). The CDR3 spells CASSQAGLAEFNEQFF.

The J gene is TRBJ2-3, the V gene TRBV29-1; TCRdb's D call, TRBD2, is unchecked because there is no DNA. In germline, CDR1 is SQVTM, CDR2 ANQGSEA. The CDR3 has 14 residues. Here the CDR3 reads CSVEGALDRDTQYF.

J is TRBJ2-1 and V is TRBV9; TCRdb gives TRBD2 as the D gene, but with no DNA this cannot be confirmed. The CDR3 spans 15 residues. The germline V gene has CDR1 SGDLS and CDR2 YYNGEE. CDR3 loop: CASSGSGTSENEQFF.

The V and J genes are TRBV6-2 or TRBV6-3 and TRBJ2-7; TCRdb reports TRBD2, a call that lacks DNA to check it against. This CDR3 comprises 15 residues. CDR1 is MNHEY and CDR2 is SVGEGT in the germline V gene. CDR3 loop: CASSRTPLSSYEQYF.

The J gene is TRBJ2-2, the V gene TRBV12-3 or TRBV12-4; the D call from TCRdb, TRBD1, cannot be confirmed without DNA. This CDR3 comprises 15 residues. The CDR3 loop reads CASSDKGANTGELFF.

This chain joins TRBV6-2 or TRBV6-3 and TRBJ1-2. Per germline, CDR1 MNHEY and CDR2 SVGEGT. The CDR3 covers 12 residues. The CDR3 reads CAAIGTAYGYTF.

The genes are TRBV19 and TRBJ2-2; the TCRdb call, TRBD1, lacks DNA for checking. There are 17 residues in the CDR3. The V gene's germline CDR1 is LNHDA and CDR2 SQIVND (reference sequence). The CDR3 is CASDKDTGGWSTGELFF.

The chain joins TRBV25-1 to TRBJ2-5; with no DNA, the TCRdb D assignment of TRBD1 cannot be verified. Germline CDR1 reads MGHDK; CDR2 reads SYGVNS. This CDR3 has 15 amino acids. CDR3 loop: CASMLDRVLGETQYF.

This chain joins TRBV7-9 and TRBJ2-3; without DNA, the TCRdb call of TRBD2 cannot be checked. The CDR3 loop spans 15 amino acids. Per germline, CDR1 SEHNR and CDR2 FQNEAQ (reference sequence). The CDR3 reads CASTSGPYYTDTQYF.

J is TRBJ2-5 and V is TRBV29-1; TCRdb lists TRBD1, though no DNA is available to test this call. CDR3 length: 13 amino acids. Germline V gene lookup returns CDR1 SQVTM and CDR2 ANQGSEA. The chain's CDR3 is CSVEPPQSGTQYF.

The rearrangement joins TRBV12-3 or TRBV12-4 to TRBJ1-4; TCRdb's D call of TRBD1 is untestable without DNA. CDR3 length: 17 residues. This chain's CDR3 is CASSLGGPLTTNEKLFF.

The CDR3 sequence is CSVTLAATTWEQFF. This chain joins TRBV29-1 and TRBJ2-1; the TRBD2 assignment by TCRdb is unverifiable without DNA. Germline V gene sequence: CDR1 SQVTM, CDR2 ANQGSEA. The CDR3 has 14 amino acids.

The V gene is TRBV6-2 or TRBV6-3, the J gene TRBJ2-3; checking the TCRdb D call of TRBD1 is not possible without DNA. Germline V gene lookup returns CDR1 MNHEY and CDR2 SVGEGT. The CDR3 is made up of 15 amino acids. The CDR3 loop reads CASSYARDRTDTQYF.

The CDR3 reads CSVEPGNTGELFF. The rearrangement joins TRBV29-1 to TRBJ2-2. The germline V gene encodes CDR1 SQVTM and CDR2 ANQGSEA. The CDR3 length is 13 residues.

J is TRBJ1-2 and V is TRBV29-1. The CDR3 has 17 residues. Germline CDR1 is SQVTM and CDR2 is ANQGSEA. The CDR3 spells CSVEPWDGTLHLDGYTF.

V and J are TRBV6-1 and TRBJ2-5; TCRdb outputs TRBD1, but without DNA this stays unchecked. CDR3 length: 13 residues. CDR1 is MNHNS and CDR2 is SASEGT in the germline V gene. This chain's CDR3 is CASSEDSQETQYF.

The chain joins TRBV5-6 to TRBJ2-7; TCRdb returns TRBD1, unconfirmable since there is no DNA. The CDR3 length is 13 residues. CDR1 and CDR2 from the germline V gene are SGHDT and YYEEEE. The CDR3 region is CASSLGRDVEQYF.